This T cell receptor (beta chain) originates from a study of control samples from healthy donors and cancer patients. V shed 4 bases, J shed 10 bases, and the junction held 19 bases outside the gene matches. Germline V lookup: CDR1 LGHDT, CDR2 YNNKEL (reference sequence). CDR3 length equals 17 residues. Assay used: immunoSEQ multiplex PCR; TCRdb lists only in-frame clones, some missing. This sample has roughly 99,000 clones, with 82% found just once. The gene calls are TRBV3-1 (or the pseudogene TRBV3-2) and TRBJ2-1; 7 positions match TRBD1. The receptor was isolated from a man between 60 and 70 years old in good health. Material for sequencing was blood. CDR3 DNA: TGTGCCAGCAGCCCCCAGGGGGTTGGGCTAGCACTTAGCGAGCAGTTCTTC. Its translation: CASSPQGVGLALSEQFF.